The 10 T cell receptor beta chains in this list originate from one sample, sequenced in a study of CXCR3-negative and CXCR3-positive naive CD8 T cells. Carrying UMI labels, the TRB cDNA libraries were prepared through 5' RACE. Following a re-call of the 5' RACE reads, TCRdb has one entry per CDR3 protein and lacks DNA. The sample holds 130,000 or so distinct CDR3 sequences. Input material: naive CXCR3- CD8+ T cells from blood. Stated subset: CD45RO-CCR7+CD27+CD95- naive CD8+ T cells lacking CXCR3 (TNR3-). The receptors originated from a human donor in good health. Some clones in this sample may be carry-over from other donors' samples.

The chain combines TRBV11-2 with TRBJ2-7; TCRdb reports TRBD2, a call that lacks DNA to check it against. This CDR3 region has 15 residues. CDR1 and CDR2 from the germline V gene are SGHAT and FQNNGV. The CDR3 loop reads CASSLGLAGFYEQYF.

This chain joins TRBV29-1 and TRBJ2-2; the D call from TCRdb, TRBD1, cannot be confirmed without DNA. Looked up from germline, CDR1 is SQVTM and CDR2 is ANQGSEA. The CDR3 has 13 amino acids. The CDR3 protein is CSVRPGGTGELFF.

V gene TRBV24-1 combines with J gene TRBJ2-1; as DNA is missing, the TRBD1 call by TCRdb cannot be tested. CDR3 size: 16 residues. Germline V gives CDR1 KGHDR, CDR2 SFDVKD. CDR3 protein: CATSGDRKSSYNEQFF.

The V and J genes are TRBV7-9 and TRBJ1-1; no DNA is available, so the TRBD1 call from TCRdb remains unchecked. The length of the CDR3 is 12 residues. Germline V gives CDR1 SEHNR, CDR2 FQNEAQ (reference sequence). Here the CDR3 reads CASRDPTGPVGF.

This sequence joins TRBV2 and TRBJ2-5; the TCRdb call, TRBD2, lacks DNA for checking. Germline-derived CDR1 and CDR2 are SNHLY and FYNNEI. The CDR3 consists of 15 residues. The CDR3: CASSDPSGLVETQYF.

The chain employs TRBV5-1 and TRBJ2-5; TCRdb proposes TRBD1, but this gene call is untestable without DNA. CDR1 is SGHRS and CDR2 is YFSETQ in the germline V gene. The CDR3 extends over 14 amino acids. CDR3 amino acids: CASSLGQGRETQYF.

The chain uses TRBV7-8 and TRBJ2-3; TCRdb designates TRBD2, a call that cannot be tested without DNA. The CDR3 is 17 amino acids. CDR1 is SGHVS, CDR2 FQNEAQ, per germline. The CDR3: CASSSEAGYRSTDTQYF.

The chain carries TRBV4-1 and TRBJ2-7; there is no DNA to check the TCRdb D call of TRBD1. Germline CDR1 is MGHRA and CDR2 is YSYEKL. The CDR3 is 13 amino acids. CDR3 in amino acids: CASSWDRSYEQYF.

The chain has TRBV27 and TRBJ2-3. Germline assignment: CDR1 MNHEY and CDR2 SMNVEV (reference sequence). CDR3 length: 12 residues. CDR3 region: CASSGVTDTQYF.

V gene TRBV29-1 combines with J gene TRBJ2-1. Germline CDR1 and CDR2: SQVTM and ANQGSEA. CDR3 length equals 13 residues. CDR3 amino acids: CSVENRYYNEQFF.